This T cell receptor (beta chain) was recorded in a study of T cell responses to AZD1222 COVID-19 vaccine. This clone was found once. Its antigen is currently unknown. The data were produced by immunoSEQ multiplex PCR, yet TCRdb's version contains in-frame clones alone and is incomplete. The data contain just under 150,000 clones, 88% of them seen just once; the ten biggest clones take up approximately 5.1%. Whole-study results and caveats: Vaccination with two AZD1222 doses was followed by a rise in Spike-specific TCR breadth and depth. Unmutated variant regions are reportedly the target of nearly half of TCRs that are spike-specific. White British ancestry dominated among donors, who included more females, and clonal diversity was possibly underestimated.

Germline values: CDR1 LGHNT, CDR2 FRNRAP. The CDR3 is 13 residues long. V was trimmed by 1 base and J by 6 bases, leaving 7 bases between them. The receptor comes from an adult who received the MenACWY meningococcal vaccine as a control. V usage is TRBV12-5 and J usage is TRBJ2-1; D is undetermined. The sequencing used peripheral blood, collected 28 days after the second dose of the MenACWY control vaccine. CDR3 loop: CASGLGLVNEQFF. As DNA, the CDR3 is TGTGCTAGTGGTTTGGGGCTAGTCAATGAGCAGTTCTTC.